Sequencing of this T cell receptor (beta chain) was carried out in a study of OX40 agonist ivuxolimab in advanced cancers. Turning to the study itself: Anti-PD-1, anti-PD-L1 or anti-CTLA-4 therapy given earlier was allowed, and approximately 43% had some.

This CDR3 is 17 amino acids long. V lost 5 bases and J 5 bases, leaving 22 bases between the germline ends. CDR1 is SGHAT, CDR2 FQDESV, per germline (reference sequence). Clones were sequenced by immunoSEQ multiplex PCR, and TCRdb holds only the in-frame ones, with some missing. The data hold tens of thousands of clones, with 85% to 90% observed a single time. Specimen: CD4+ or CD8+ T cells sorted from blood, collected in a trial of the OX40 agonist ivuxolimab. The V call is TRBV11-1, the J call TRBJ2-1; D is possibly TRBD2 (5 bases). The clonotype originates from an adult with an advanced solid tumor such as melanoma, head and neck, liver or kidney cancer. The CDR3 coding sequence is TGTGCCAGCAGCCGTGATTTAAGAGGTAGCGCGAACAATGAGCAGTTCTTC. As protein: CASSRDLRGSANNEQFF.